This passage covers 21 T cell receptor beta chains from one sample sequenced in a study of T cells in Graves' hyperthyroidism and ophthalmopathy. Amplification of TCR beta CDR3 regions was performed using RNA transcripts as template. TCR CDR3 regions were first amplified by RT-PCR with HTBI primers. TCRdb reanalysed the multiplex PCR reads using MiXCR and keeps one entry per CDR3 protein. Seen here are 300,000 to 500,000 distinct CDR3 sequences, 11% to 15% observed once, and the top ten hold around 28%. The specimen sequenced was blood. These receptors all come from a man in his fifties or sixties with Graves' ophthalmopathy.

This clonotype was recorded many times. J is TRBJ1-1 and V is TRBV20-1; a weak D match, TRBD1 (6 bases). Germline CDR1 reads DFQATT; CDR2 reads SNEGSKA (reference sequence). This CDR3 region has 12 residues. V was cut by 4 bases and J by 6 bases, with 12 bases left in between. The CDR3 here is CSATRGGPEAFF. CDR3 bases: TGCAGTGCTACCCGAGGGGGGCCTGAAGCTTTCTTT.

This chain links TRBV11-2 with TRBJ2-5; 11 bases match TRBD2. Unmatched junction bases numbered 7, after V lost 3 bases and J lost 1 base. This CDR3 is built from 17 residues. Germline V gene lookup returns CDR1 SGHAT and CDR2 FQNNGV. CDR3 amino acids: CASSFVTSGGFQETQYF. The CDR3 DNA reads as TGTGCCAGCAGCTTTGTTACTAGCGGGGGATTCCAAGAGACCCAGTACTTC.

This clonotype was seen repeatedly, ten times or more. The chain combines TRBV28 with TRBJ2-7; TRBD1 matches at 9 bases. From germline, CDR1 is MDHEN and CDR2 SYDVKM. This CDR3 has 14 amino acids. J was trimmed by 3 bases and V by 7 bases; bases with no gene match: 7. CDR3 sequence: CASTAGQGVYEQYF. CDR3 DNA sequence: TGTGCCAGCACCGCGGGACAGGGTGTCTACGAGCAGTACTTC.

This clonotype was detected only a few times. V is TRBV12-3 or TRBV12-4 and J is TRBJ1-2; D is unclear. This CDR3 comprises 16 residues. V was clipped by 5 bases and J by 8 bases, with 24 bases between them. The CDR3 region has the DNA TGTGCCAGCAGTCTAAATGGCCCGGCTTCTTTGGAAGGCTACACCTTC. Its translation: CASSLNGPASLEGYTF.

This sequence joins TRBV29-1 and TRBJ2-1; perhaps TRBD1 as D (5 bases). V gave up 4 bases and J gave up 5 bases, with 15 bases separating them. CDR3 length: 14 residues. Germline values: CDR1 SQVTM, CDR2 ANQGSEA. The CDR3, as DNA: TGCAGCGTTGTACCACAGGACGCGAACAATGAGCAGTTCTTC. It codes for CSVVPQDANNEQFF.

This clonotype was picked up a small number of times. One base away lies a much larger clone, so this may be a sequencing read error. V is TRBV27 and J is TRBJ2-1; the match to TRBD2 covers 11 bases. The CDR3 consists of 21 residues. The trim removed 4 bases at V and 2 bases at J, leaving 19 bases unmatched. Germline V lookup: CDR1 MNHEY, CDR2 SMNVEV (reference sequence). The CDR3 DNA follows: TGTGCCAGCAGTTCTGGGCGGACTAGCGGGTACTCCTCTTTCCCCTACAATGAGCAGTTCTTC. It yields the protein CASSSGRTSGYSSFPYNEQFF.

The chain links TRBV10-1 to TRBJ2-3, with D possibly being TRBD2 (6 bases). V was cut by 6 bases and J by 0 bases, with 16 bases left in between. This CDR3 comprises 16 residues. Germline CDR1 WNHNN, CDR2 SYGVQD (reference sequence). The CDR3 loop reads CASRCGESASTDTQYF. The CDR3 DNA reads TGCGCCAGCAGATGCGGGGAGAGCGCAAGCACAGATACGCAGTATTTT.

The V gene is TRBV7-2, the J gene TRBJ2-7; D unclear. The V gene lost 2 bases and the J gene lost 2 bases, with 13 bases spanning the gap. Germline CDR1 is SGHTA and CDR2 is FQGNSA. The CDR3 spans 15 residues. The CDR3 here is CASSLTQSGAYEQYF. The DNA of the CDR3 is TGTGCCAGCAGCTTAACCCAATCAGGAGCCTACGAGCAGTACTTC. Based on the CDR3 plus reference TRBV7-2 and TRBJ2-7, the full variable domain is GAGVSQSPSNKVTEKGKDVELRCDPISGHTALYWYRQSLGQGLEFLIYFQGNSAPDKSGLPSDRFSAERTGGSVSTLTIQRTQQEDSAVYLCASSLTQSGAYEQYFGPGTRLTVT.

At least ten counts were recorded for this clonotype. The chain has TRBV30 and TRBJ2-7, with D perhaps TRBD1 (5 bases). Trimming stripped 0 bases from V and 3 bases from J, with 6 bases between. The V gene's germline CDR1 is GTSNPN and CDR2 SVGIG (reference sequence). CDR3 size: 12 residues. The CDR3 region has the DNA TGTGCCTGGAGTGTAGGGGACTACGAGCAGTACTTC. It translates to CAWSVGDYEQYF.

The gene calls are TRBV24-1 and TRBJ2-7; unclear D gene. The CDR3 spans 13 residues. The V gene's germline CDR1 is KGHDR and CDR2 SFDVKD. V was shortened by 3 bases and J by 0 bases, with 5 bases between the two germline ends. CDR3 region: CATSDRSSYEQYF. The CDR3 DNA reads as TGTGCCACCAGTGATCGTAGCTCCTACGAGCAGTACTTC.

Comment on this clonotype: A read error is possible here, since a much larger clone lies one base away. The J gene is TRBJ2-1, the V gene TRBV6-5; 7 bases are shared with TRBD2. CDR1 and CDR2 (germline): MNHEY, SVGAGI. The CDR3 has 18 residues. The CDR3 loop reads CASSHPGRLAGSYSEQFF. As DNA, the CDR3 is TGTGCCAGCAGTCACCCGGGAAGACTAGCCGGCTCCTACAGTGAGCAGTTCTTC.

This clonotype was seen many times. V gene TRBV5-1 combines with J gene TRBJ2-1, with D possibly called TRBD1 or TRBD2 (6 bases each). The V end lost 4 bases, the J end lost 8 bases, and 16 bases lay between the germline ends. The CDR3 has 14 residues. The germline V gene has CDR1 SGHRS and CDR2 YFSETQ. This chain's CDR3 is CASSLPLGGHEQFF. In DNA form, the CDR3 reads TGCGCCAGCAGCCTACCCTTAGGGGGGCATGAGCAGTTCTTC. Together with reference TRBV5-1 and TRBJ2-1, the CDR3 gives the full variable domain: KAGVTQTPRYLIKTRGQQVTLSCSPISGHRSVSWYQQTPGQGLQFLFEYFSETQRNKGNFPGRFSGRQFSNSRSEMNVSTLELGDSALYLCASSLPLGGHEQFFGPGTRLTVL.

This chain links TRBV5-1 with TRBJ2-1, with 9 bases identical to TRBD1. The J segment lost 12 bases and the V segment lost 5 bases, leaving 12 bases of the junction unmatched. Germline-derived CDR1 and CDR2 are SGHRS and YFSETQ. The CDR3 loop spans 14 amino acids. CDR3 residues: CASRVGQGSGGQFF. CDR3 nucleotide sequence: TGCGCCAGCAGGGTGGGACAGGGCTCAGGCGGGCAGTTCTTC.

At least ten counts were recorded for this clonotype. V gene TRBV5-1 combines with J gene TRBJ2-7, with D possibly matching TRBD1 (8 bases). Germline lookup yields CDR1 SGHRS and CDR2 YFSETQ. The CDR3 covers 15 residues. V was pared by 4 bases and J by 2 bases, with 16 bases between. DNA for the CDR3: TGCGCCAGCAGCAAACAGGGGGGGTCGACCTACGAGCAGTACTTC. It codes for CASSKQGGSTYEQYF.

The chain joins TRBV10-3 to TRBJ2-2, with 7 nucleotides matching TRBD2. Trimming at V came to 5 bases and at J to 11 bases, leaving 2 bases not matched to a gene. This CDR3 is built from 11 residues. The germline V gene has CDR1 ENHRY and CDR2 SYGVKD. The CDR3 DNA sequence: TGTGCCATCAGTAGGGACTATGAGCTGTTTTTT. It yields the protein CAISRDYELFF.

This clonotype has a count of ten or more. V and J are TRBV9 and TRBJ1-1; D gene uncertain. Germline values: CDR1 SGDLS, CDR2 YYNGEE. Trimming left V 0 bases short and J 3 bases short, with 6 bases between. This CDR3 spans 13 amino acids. CDR3 sequence: CASSVAGDTEAFF. For the CDR3, the DNA is TGTGCCAGCAGCGTAGCTGGGGACACTGAAGCTTTCTTT.

The CDR3 nucleotides are TGTGCCAGCAGCGTGACAACACCAGTTCCGGGACTAGCGGGAGGGGGTGAGCAGTTCTTC. Translated: CASSVTTPVPGLAGGGEQFF. The chain carries TRBV9 and TRBJ2-1, with 16 bases that match TRBD2. CDR3 length: 20 amino acids. Germline loops: CDR1 SGDLS, CDR2 YYNGEE. J gave up 9 bases and V 2 bases, and 17 bases lay outside the gene matches.

In its sample, this clonotype was seen a few times. The V and J genes are TRBV12-3 or TRBV12-4 and TRBJ2-7, with 9 nucleotides matching TRBD2. Germline trimming cut 7 bases from V and 2 bases from J; bases unmatched to any gene: 9. The CDR3 contains 15 residues. The CDR3 region has the DNA TGTGCCAGCACCGTCGGACTAGCGCCCACCTACGAGCAGTACTTC. It translates to CASTVGLAPTYEQYF.

The chain couples TRBV18 to TRBJ2-2; 14 bases align to TRBD2. After removal of 0 bases from V and 3 bases from J, the junction contained 6 bases not matched to a gene. Germline V CDR1 and CDR2: KGHSH, LQKENI. The CDR3 is made up of 19 amino acids. Here the CDR3 DNA reads TGTGCCAGCTCACCACCGACTAGCGGGAGGGCCACGGACACCGGGGAGCTGTTTTTT. Translation gives CASSPPTSGRATDTGELFF.

This clonotype was picked up many times. The rearrangement uses TRBV7-3 and TRBJ2-5; the D is unclear. V gave up 5 bases and J gave up 4 bases, with 11 bases separating them. The CDR3 is 13 amino acids. Germline V lookup: CDR1 SGHTA, CDR2 FQGTGA. CDR3 DNA sequence: TGTGCCAGCAGCCCTGTGGACGGAGAGACCCAGTACTTC. It yields the protein CASSPVDGETQYF.

The chain has TRBV7-2 and TRBJ2-1; D is possibly TRBD2 (5 bases). The CDR3 is 14 amino acids. The germline gives CDR1 SGHTA, CDR2 FQGNSA. V lost 6 bases and J lost 4, with 13 bases in between. The CDR3: CASRDSGGYNEQFF. The CDR3 bases are TGTGCCAGCAGGGACTCGGGTGGATACAATGAGCAGTTCTTC.